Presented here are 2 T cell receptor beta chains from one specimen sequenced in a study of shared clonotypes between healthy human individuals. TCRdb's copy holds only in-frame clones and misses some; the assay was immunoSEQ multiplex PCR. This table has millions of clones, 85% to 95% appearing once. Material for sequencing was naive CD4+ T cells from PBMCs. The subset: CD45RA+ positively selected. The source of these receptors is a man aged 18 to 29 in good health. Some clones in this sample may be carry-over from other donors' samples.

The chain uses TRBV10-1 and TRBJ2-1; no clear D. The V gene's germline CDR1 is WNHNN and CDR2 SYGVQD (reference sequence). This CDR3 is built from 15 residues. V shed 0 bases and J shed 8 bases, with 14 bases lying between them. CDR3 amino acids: CASSESGFGLHEQFF. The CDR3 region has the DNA TGCGCCAGCAGTGAGTCAGGATTCGGTCTCCATGAGCAGTTCTTC.

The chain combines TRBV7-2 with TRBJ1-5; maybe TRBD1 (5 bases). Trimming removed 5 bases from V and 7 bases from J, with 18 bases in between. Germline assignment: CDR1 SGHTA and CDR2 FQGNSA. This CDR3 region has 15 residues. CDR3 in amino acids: CASSPRALGVQPQHF. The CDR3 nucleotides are TGTGCCAGCAGCCCGAGGGCGCTGGGGGTCCAGCCCCAGCATTTT. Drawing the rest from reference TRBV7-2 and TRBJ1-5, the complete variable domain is GAGVSQSPSNKVTEKGKDVELRCDPISGHTALYWYRQSLGQGLEFLIYFQGNSAPDKSGLPSDRFSAERTGGSVSTLTIQRTQQEDSAVYLCASSPRALGVQPQHFGDGTRLSIL.